This TCR beta chain comes out of a study of neurological immune-mediated disorders (dated by TCRdb to between 2018 and 2021). Looking at the study overall: Among the approximately 35 multiple sclerosis patients, relapsing-remitting MS accounted for approximately 30 and secondary progressive MS accounted for 3. Using UMI-based sequencing, the study compared peripheral blood TCR-beta repertoires from patients with HTLV-I-associated myelopathy (HAM/TSP), patients with multiple sclerosis, and healthy controls. Longitudinal samples, technical triplicates and paired sorted CD4+ and CD8+ T-cell subsets, alongside PBMC samples, were included among the 90 to 130 TCR-beta libraries. Of the roughly 68 subjects in the cohort, about 14 were HAM/TSP patients, roughly 35 were multiple sclerosis patients, and roughly 20 were healthy controls.

What the authors observed across the whole study: The MS cluster was not associated with any clinical or MRI features, and the authors stated that larger cohorts are needed. Phylogenetic analysis grouped repertoires from 18 of 34 MS patients into a cluster of related CDR3 sequences, suggesting a possible repertoire-level signature. TCR clonal expansion was highest in HAM/TSP patients and lowest in MS patients, with MS patients falling below even healthy controls. Expanded clones from different subjects shared no identical CDR3 amino acid sequences, which suggests that TCR-beta repertoires were private in all groups.

For the unsorted PBMC libraries, 2 million PBMCs were stored in RNAlater at -80 degrees C until RNA extraction and were used to generate the libraries. The multiple sclerosis patients were enrolled in a US clinical protocol that used magnetic resonance imaging to evaluate disease progression. PBMCs were separated from peripheral blood using Ficoll-Hypaque density gradient centrifugation and then cryopreserved in liquid nitrogen. Ten or more counts support this clonotype. The antigen it recognizes is unknown. There are no base qualities to consult, and no much larger clone falls within one base. cDNA was synthesized by template-switch 5'RACE using a primer carrying a 10-nucleotide random unique molecular identifier by which each TCR transcript was tagged. Every sequencing run covered 15-18 subjects and yielded more than 160 million TCR-beta sequences. The RNeasy kit was used to extract total RNA. The KAPA Real-time Library Amplification kit was used to amplify TCR-beta VDJ regions with primers targeting the TCR constant region and the 5'RACE anchor. A first PCR added sample indexes and Illumina adaptors, and a second PCR then raised library yield. After Ampure bead purification, the roughly 650 bp TCR product was size-selected on a 2% E-gel SizeSelection system. Before pooling, library quality was checked on a Bioanalyzer, concentration was measured with Qubit, and libraries were quantified with the Kapa Library Quantification kit. An Illumina HiSeq 2500 was used to sequence the libraries paired-end at 2 x 150 bp. To increase sequence diversity, roughly 24-30% phiX was spiked into each library pool. The published analysis was carried out like this. The quality-filtered reads were processed with the UMI-based MiGEC pipeline, whose error correction step removed more than 75% of the raw TCR sequences. VDJ genes were aligned to IMGT germline references, and clonotypes were defined by unique CDR3 amino acid sequence plus V-J genes. VDJtools evaluated clonal expansion, Shannon diversity and CDR3 relatedness (CalcPairwiseDistances, ClusterSamples); CLCbio workbench built phylogenetic trees. Clones with at least 8 unique UMIs were defined as expanded, with this threshold being based on coefficient-of-variation modelling across technical triplicates. TCRdb reworked the public reads: Q25 trimming with fastp, MiXCR clone assembly, productive beta chains retained. Under each unique CDR3 protein, matching rows form one entry showing the most common genes and DNA. None of the V and J calls come from the authors' own analysis; TCRdb made them. The sample table holds about 46,000 distinct CDR3 sequences, of which about 2% were seen once. Jointly, the top ten make up around 2.2% of the sample.

V is pared back by 7 bases and J by 8 bases, with 14 bases lying between the germline termini. The CDR3 runs 11 amino acids, cysteine and phenylalanine included. Left in the record is the CDR3 DNA by itself, 33 bases read in frame from the first base. CDR1 SQVTM and CDR2 ANQGSEA were looked up in the germline V gene. The TCR originated in a woman aged 40 to 50 with multiple sclerosis. Sequenced input: PBMCs. This receptor chain uses TRBV29-1 and TRBJ1-2; a weak D assignment points to TRBD1 (5 bases agree). The nucleotides are TGCAGCGCCGAAAGGGGAGAAGGCTACACCTTC. It is translated as CSAERGEGYTF.